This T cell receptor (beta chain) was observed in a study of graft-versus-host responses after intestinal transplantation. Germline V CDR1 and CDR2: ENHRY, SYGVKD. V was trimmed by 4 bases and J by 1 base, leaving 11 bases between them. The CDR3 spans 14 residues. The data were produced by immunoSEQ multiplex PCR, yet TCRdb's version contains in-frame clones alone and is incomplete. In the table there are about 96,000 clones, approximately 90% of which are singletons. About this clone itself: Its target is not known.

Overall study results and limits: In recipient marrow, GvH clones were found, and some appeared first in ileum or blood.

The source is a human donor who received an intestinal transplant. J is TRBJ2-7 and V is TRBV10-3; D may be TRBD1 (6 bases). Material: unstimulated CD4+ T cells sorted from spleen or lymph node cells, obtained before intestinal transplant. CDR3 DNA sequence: TGTGCCATCAGTGCACAGGGATCGTCCTACGAGCAGTACTTC. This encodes CAISAQGSSYEQYF.